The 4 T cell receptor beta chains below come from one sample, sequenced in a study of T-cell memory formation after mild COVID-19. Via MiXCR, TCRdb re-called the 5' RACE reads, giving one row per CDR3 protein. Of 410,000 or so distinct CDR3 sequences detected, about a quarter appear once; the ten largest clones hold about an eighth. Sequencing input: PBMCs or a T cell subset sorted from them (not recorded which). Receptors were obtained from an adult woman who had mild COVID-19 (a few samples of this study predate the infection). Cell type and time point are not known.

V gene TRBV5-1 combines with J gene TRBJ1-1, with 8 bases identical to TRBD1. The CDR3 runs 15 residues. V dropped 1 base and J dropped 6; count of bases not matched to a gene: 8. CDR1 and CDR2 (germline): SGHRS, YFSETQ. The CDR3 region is CASSLSPGGRAEAFF. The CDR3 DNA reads TGCGCCAGCAGCTTGTCCCCAGGGGGCAGAGCTGAAGCTTTCTTT.

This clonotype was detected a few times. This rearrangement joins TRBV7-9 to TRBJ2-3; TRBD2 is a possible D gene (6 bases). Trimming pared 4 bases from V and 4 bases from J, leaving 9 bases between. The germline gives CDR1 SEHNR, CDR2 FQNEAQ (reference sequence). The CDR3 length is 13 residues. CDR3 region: CASSWRGPDTQYF. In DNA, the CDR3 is TGTGCCAGCAGCTGGAGGGGCCCAGATACGCAGTATTTT. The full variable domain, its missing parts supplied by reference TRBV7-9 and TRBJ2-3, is DTGVSQNPRHKITKRGQNVTFRCDPISEHNRLYWYRQTLGQGPEFLTYFQNEAQLEKSRLLSDRFSAERPKGSFSTLEIQRTEQGDSAMYLCASSWRGPDTQYFGPGTRLTVL.

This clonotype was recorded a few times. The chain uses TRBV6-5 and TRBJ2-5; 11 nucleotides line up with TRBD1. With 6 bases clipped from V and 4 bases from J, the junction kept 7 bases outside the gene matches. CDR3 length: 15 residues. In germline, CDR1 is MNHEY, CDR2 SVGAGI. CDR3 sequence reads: CASRGQGVGRETQYF. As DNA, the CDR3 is TGTGCCAGCAGGGGACAGGGGGTCGGGAGAGAGACCCAGTACTTC.

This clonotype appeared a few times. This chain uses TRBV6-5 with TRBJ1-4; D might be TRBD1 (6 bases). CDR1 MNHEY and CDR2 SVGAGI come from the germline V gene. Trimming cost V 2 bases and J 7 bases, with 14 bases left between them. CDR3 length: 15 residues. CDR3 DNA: TGTGCCAGCAGTTACGGAGCAGGGGCAGGTGAAAAACTGTTTTTT. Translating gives CASSYGAGAGEKLFF.